These 9 T cell receptor beta chains were all obtained from the same sample, sequenced in a study of blood T cell repertoires in COVID-19. TCRdb keeps only in-frame clones here, not all; method: immunoSEQ multiplex PCR. This table has roughly 250,000 clones, around 90% appearing once. The sequencing sample was made of PBMCs or T cells enriched from blood (not recorded which). All receptors come from a young woman with acute COVID-19.

The chain's CDR3 is CASGVQGTEAFF. Here the CDR3 DNA reads TGTGCCAGCGGCGTACAGGGAACTGAAGCTTTCTTT. The genes are TRBV11-2 and TRBJ1-1; maybe TRBD1 (6 bases). V gave up 8 bases and J gave up 5 bases, with 12 bases separating them. Germline values: CDR1 SGHAT, CDR2 FQNNGV. The CDR3 loop spans 12 amino acids.

The gene calls are TRBV5-1 and TRBJ2-5; D is undetermined. Germline V gene lookup returns CDR1 SGHRS and CDR2 YFSETQ. The CDR3 has 13 amino acids. Trimming removed 2 bases from V and 5 bases from J, with 10 bases in between. The CDR3 reads CASSFAGKETQYF. Here the CDR3 DNA reads TGCGCCAGCAGCTTCGCTGGCAAGGAGACCCAGTACTTC.

V usage is TRBV5-1 and J usage is TRBJ1-6; D is unresolved. The CDR3 is 16 residues long. Trimming stripped 0 bases from V and 8 bases from J, with 15 bases between. Looked up from germline, CDR1 is SGHRS and CDR2 is YFSETQ. In nucleotides, the CDR3 is TGCGCCAGCAGCTTGGCCGGGAGAAGGTATGATTCACCCCTCCACTTT. This translates into CASSLAGRRYDSPLHF.

The gene calls are TRBV18 and TRBJ2-1, with D maybe TRBD1 (5 bases). The germline V gene encodes CDR1 KGHSH and CDR2 LQKENI. Trimming removed 3 bases at V and 9 bases at J, with 9 bases between. This CDR3 has 12 amino acids. The CDR3 DNA is TGTGCCAGCTCACCCAGGGCTGCTGAGCAGTTCTTC. This translates into CASSPRAAEQFF.

The chain recombines TRBV7-2 with TRBJ1-1; the D is unclear. CDR3 length: 14 amino acids. The germline V and J ends were trimmed by 5 bases and 0 bases, with 10 bases remaining between them. The germline V gene has CDR1 SGHTA and CDR2 FQGNSA. CDR3 loop: CASSPDIMNTEAFF. Written as DNA, the CDR3 is TGTGCCAGCAGCCCAGACATCATGAACACTGAAGCTTTCTTT.

This sequence joins TRBV6-6 and TRBJ1-2, with TRBD1 matching 12 bases. The V gene end was trimmed by 5 bases and the J gene end by 8 bases; junction bases not matched to a gene: 15. The CDR3 totals 17 residues. CDR1 and CDR2 from the germline V gene are MNHNY and SVGAGI (reference sequence). The CDR3 nucleotides read TGTGCCAGCAGTCTGATTGAAGCCGGGACAGGGGGCCTGGGCTACACCTTC. As protein: CASSLIEAGTGGLGYTF.

This chain joins TRBV19 and TRBJ2-1; possible D gene TRBD1, 6 bases. From germline, CDR1 is LNHDA and CDR2 SQIVND (reference sequence). V was clipped by 1 base and J by 4 bases, with 8 bases between them. This CDR3 has 14 amino acids. CDR3 residues: CASSIGTAYNEQFF. In DNA form, the CDR3 reads TGTGCCAGTAGTATAGGGACAGCTTACAATGAGCAGTTCTTC.

The V and J genes are TRBV14 and TRBJ2-1; TRBD1 might be the D (6 bases). The V and J ends lost 4 bases and 0 bases respectively, with 16 bases between them. The CDR3 has 17 residues. Per the germline V gene, CDR1 is SGHDN and CDR2 is FVKESK. The CDR3 bases are TGTGCCAGCAGCCCGACCCCCAGGGGTTCCTCCTACAATGAGCAGTTCTTC. Encoded protein: CASSPTPRGSSYNEQFF.

The chain recombines TRBV9 with TRBJ1-1; D perhaps matches TRBD1 (5 bases). CDR1 is SGDLS, CDR2 YYNGEE, per germline. V was trimmed by 2 bases and J by 3 bases, leaving 8 bases between them. This CDR3 is built from 13 residues. The chain's CDR3 is CASSVREDTEAFF. The CDR3 nucleotides are TGTGCCAGCAGCGTCAGGGAGGACACTGAAGCTTTCTTT.